What follows describes a single T cell receptor beta chain. Its target is not known. The data were produced by immunoSEQ multiplex PCR, yet TCRdb's version contains in-frame clones alone and is incomplete. The sample carries approximately 120,000 clones, around 84% recorded once. These data belong to a study of radiation and T cells in renal cell carcinoma. Study-wide background: Nephrectomy followed 15 Gy stereotactic body radiation by 4 weeks.

Time point reported: baseline pretreatment blood. Treatment here: 15 Gy SBRT to primary tumor, nephrectomy 4 weeks later. Blood was sampled at baseline, 2 weeks and 4 weeks after SBRT. Clear cell pathology was present in this patient's renal cell carcinoma. This CDR3 spans 14 amino acids. V was clipped by 6 bases and J by 3 bases, with 14 bases between them. CDR1 is KGHSH and CDR2 is LQKENI in the germline V gene. Whole-study findings and limits: In blood, top tumor clones expanded by 2 weeks, shrinking by 4.

The rearrangement joins TRBV18 to TRBJ1-1, with a possible D match to TRBD1 (5 bases). Specimen: blood, collected from a patient whose treatment included radiotherapy and nephrectomy. This TCR was recovered from a woman in her sixties or seventies with renal cell carcinoma. This chain's CDR3 is CASSPSWGYTEAFF. The CDR3 DNA reads TGTGCCAGCTCCCCCAGCTGGGGGTACACTGAAGCTTTCTTT.